This TCR beta chain originates from a study of tumor and adjacent non-tumor tissue in lung cancer. Study results and caveats: TCR diversity was significantly greater in tumor than normal lung tissue. Tumor repertoires had a smaller top 100 clone share than normal lung.

This clonotype was observed a single time. No antigen is known for it. This sample's RNA came from whole unsorted tissue. Distant lung tissue was collected more than 3 cm away from the tumor edge. Newly diagnosed lung cancer patients had thoracic surgery in China, August–November 2014, without prior chemotherapy. A modified ARM-PCR protocol with three rounds of nested PCR amplified TCRbeta. TCRdb called the multiplex PCR reads again in MiXCR, with one record for every CDR3 protein. The sample holds 90,000 to 120,000 distinct CDR3 sequences; 65% are singletons and the top ten take around 20%. The V gene lost 1 base and the J gene lost 4 bases, with 8 bases spanning the gap. CDR1 is SGHNT and CDR2 is YENEEA in the germline V gene. CDR3 size: 14 residues.

This clonotype was sampled from a young man with non-small cell lung cancer. V and J are TRBV11-3 and TRBJ2-1; D is ambiguous. Specimen: distant non-tumor lung tissue. The CDR3 here is CASSLGDMYNEQFF. The CDR3 DNA reads as TGTGCCAGCAGCTTAGGAGATATGTACAATGAGCAGTTCTTC.